Shown below are 18 T cell receptor beta chains from a single sample sequenced in a study of post-analysis software for immune sequencing data. No antigen has been assigned to these receptors. The TCR beta cDNA libraries carried unique molecular identifiers. TCRdb called the PCR reads again in MiXCR, with one record for every CDR3 protein. The sample gives about 260,000 distinct CDR3 sequences, 36% of which show up once; around 5.2% is in the top ten. Whole-study findings and limits: The study found TRBV5-6, TRBV5-1 and TRBV20-1 among about five TRBV segments more frequent in patients than controls.

The sequencing sample was made of blood. These receptors originate from a girl aged 10-17 years with multiple sclerosis.

Comments on this clonotype: A read error may explain this, as a much larger clone is one base away. The chain links TRBV14 to TRBJ2-1, with TRBD1 matching over 10 bases. Looked up from germline, CDR1 is SGHDN and CDR2 is FVKESK. V shed 4 bases, J shed 12 bases, and the junction held 12 bases outside the gene matches. The CDR3 is 15 amino acids. As DNA, the CDR3 is TGTGCCAGCAGCCCAGGGACAGGGGCTCGTGCTGTGCAGTTCTTC. Translated, it gives CASSPGTGARAVQFF.

The sample holds a few counts of this clonotype. Given a much more abundant clone one base away, this may be a read error. The genes are TRBV20-1 and TRBJ2-1; D possibly uses TRBD1 or TRBD2 (5 bases each). This CDR3 contains 15 residues. Trimming removed 3 bases from V and 0 bases from J, with 12 bases in between. Per germline, CDR1 DFQATT and CDR2 SNEGSKA (reference sequence). In nucleotides, the CDR3 is TGCAGTGCTAGCCGCGGTGGGGGCTCCTACAATGAGCAGTTCTTC. It codes for CSASRGGGSYNEQFF.

This clonotype was recorded a few times. A much larger clone lies one base from this, so it may be a read error. CDR3 in amino acids: CASRRGGNIQYF. DNA for the CDR3: TGTGCCAGCAGACGGGGCGGGAACATTCAGTACTTC. J is TRBJ2-4 and V is TRBV28; D may match TRBD1 or TRBD2 (5 bases each). This CDR3 is built from 12 residues. CDR1 is MDHEN and CDR2 is SYDVKM in the germline V gene. With 6 bases removed from V and 7 bases from J, the gap between germline ends came to 10 bases.

A word on this clonotype: This may arise from a read error, as a much more abundant clone is one base away. This chain uses TRBV5-1 with TRBJ2-4; D gene ambiguous. CDR1 is SGHRS, CDR2 YFSETQ, per germline. The CDR3 is made up of 13 amino acids. In DNA form, the CDR3 reads TGCACCAGCAGCTACAACCCGAAAAACATTCAGTACTTC. It is translated as CTSSYNPKNIQYF.

On this clonotype itself: It may be a read error: a sequence one base away is much more abundant. The chain has TRBV5-1 and TRBJ2-1, with D tentatively TRBD2 (5 bases). The V end lost 2 bases, the J end lost 10 bases, and 16 bases lay between the germline ends. The length of the CDR3 is 14 residues. From germline, CDR1 is SGHRS and CDR2 YFSETQ. The CDR3 loop is CASSFTIGGDEQFF. The CDR3 DNA reads TGCGCCAGCAGCTTTACTATCGGAGGTGACGAGCAGTTCTTC.

Points on this clonotype: Its ends do not fully match the called genes, so a read error is possible. V is TRBV6-1 and J is TRBJ2-7, with 10 bases fitting TRBD2. This CDR3 has 13 amino acids. Germline V CDR1 and CDR2: MNHNS, SASEGT. CDR3 bases: TGTGCCAACAGTGTGGGACTAGCGAGCGAGCAGTACTTC. It encodes CANSVGLASEQYF.

This clonotype was picked up one time. The chain carries TRBV25-1 and TRBJ1-1; a possible D gene is TRBD1 (5 bases). Germline values: CDR1 MGHDK, CDR2 SYGVNS. The CDR3 is made up of 11 amino acids. Trimming shortened V by 9 bases and J by 7 bases, and 12 bases separated the two germline ends. Here the CDR3 reads CASTGGIEAFF. The CDR3 DNA follows: TGTGCCAGTACGGGGGGTATTGAAGCTTTCTTT.

The chain carries TRBV4-2 and TRBJ2-5; perhaps TRBD1 as D (6 bases). The V end lost 0 bases, the J end lost 1 base, and 9 bases lay between the germline ends. Germline V gene sequence: CDR1 LGHNA, CDR2 YNFKEQ. The CDR3 has 15 residues. The CDR3 DNA sequence: TGTGCCAGCAGCCAAGAATTGGGGGCCCAAGAGACCCAGTACTTC. Protein: CASSQELGAQETQYF.

This clonotype was detected ten times or more. The chain employs TRBV7-9 and TRBJ2-1; TRBD2 matches at 8 bases. The CDR3 runs 17 residues. The junction had 10 bases not matched to a gene; V was cut back by 4 bases and J by 2 bases. From germline, CDR1 is SEHNR and CDR2 FQNEAQ (reference sequence). As DNA, the CDR3 is TGTGCCAGCAGCTGGGAGGGGCAACTAGCGGCCTACAATGAGCAGTTCTTC. Encoded protein: CASSWEGQLAAYNEQFF.

Worth noting for this clonotype: The germline gene is not matched at one end of the junction; a read error may be the cause. This chain connects TRBV20-1 to TRBJ2-7; 7 bases align to TRBD1. The CDR3 extends over 15 amino acids. Per the germline V gene, CDR1 is DFQATT and CDR2 is SNEGSKA (reference sequence). The CDR3 sequence is CSASPNRGFLYEQYF. CDR3 nucleotide sequence: TGCAGTGCTAGTCCCAACAGGGGATTCCTCTACGAACAGTACTTC.

This chain joins TRBV5-8 and TRBJ2-1, with D hard to call. The better agreement between TRBJ2-7 and the DNA end casts doubt on the J call. This CDR3 is built from 14 residues. The germline gives CDR1 SGHTS, CDR2 YDEGEE. CDR3 in amino acids: CASSLGASYNEQYF. In DNA form, the CDR3 reads TGTGCCAGCAGCTTGGGGGCGTCCTACAATGAGCAGTACTTC.

This clonotype has at least ten counts. This chain links TRBV28 with TRBJ2-1; 8 bases are shared with TRBD2. CDR3 length: 12 amino acids. Germline V gene sequence: CDR1 MDHEN, CDR2 SYDVKM. J gave up 9 bases and V 6 bases, and 4 bases lay outside the gene matches. CDR3 DNA sequence: TGTGCCAGCAGCGGGGGGGATGGTGAGCAGTTCTTC. It encodes CASSGGDGEQFF. Full variable domain (remainder filled in from reference TRBV28 and TRBJ2-1): DVKVTQSSRYLVKRTGEKVFLECVQDMDHENMFWYRQDPGLGLRLIYFSYDVKMKEKGDIPEGYSVSREKKERFSLILESASTNQTSMYLCASSGGDGEQFFGPGTRLTVL.

This clonotype was seen ten or more times. The chain combines TRBV12-3 or TRBV12-4 with TRBJ2-3; 8 positions agree with TRBD2. The CDR3 has 15 amino acids. J was trimmed by 1 base and V by 7 bases; bases with no gene match: 7. CDR3 nucleotides: TGTGCCAGCACCGAAAGCGGGAGCCGCACAGATACGCAGTATTTT. Its translation: CASTESGSRTDTQYF.

This clonotype was seen repeatedly, ten times or more. The chain's CDR3 is CASSQDRRTGGGREDTQYF. The CDR3 DNA reads as TGTGCCAGCAGCCAAGATCGGCGGACAGGGGGAGGTCGGGAGGATACGCAGTATTTT. V usage is TRBV3-1 and J usage is TRBJ2-3; 10 nucleotides align to TRBD1. CDR1 and CDR2 from the germline V gene are LGHDT and YNNKEL (reference sequence). Trimming took 0 bases from V and 6 from J; bases not matched to a gene: 15. CDR3 size: 19 residues.

J is TRBJ2-5 and V is TRBV7-2, with D maybe TRBD1 (6 bases). The CDR3 loop spans 17 amino acids. V was shortened by 5 bases and J by 4 bases, with 23 bases between the two germline ends. Germline assignment: CDR1 SGHTA and CDR2 FQGNSA. In DNA form, the CDR3 reads TGTGCCAGCAGCCAGTCGGGCTGGGCAGGGGATAGAGAGACCCAGTACTTC. Translation gives CASSQSGWAGDRETQYF.

This clonotype showed up just once. V is TRBV18 and J is TRBJ1-4; the D is unclear. In germline, CDR1 is KGHSH, CDR2 LQKENI. Between the trimmed V and J ends, which lost 2 bases and 3 bases, there was a span of 10 bases. This CDR3 has 15 residues. The CDR3 nucleotides are TGTGCCAGCTCACCAAGAGGGCAAGCTAATGAAAAACTGTTTTTT. It codes for CASSPRGQANEKLFF.

The V call is TRBV7-2, the J call TRBJ1-5; D is uncertain. CDR3 size: 16 residues. Trimming shortened V by 0 bases and J by 3 bases, and 12 bases separated the two germline ends. Per the germline V gene, CDR1 is SGHTA and CDR2 is FQGNSA. The CDR3 here is CASSLAIWSPNQPQHF. DNA for the CDR3: TGTGCCAGCAGCTTAGCGATTTGGAGCCCCAATCAGCCCCAGCATTTT.

A remark on this clonotype: Just one base apart from a much larger clone, this may be a read error. This chain links TRBV6-5 with TRBJ2-1, with D hard to call. CDR1 and CDR2 (germline): MNHEY, SVGAGI. Trimming stripped 0 bases from V and 8 bases from J, with 11 bases between. This CDR3 has 14 amino acids. The CDR3 coding sequence is TGTGCCAGCAGTTACTCAGGCCCCTGCGATGAGCAGTTCTTC. Translated: CASSYSGPCDEQFF.